This record concerns one T cell receptor (beta chain) sequence. Which antigen it targets is not known. No much larger clonotype is one base removed from it; base qualities were not supplied. Donors were healthy HIV-negative adults with no recently reported acute infections or vaccinations. All donors were Caucasian adults living in Nashville, Tennessee, USA. CD4+ T cells were enriched by magnetic negative selection; naive cells were then positively selected on CD45RA, and the negative fraction formed the memory subset. After blood collection by leukapheresis, PBMCs were isolated using Ficoll-Histopaque density gradient centrifugation and then cryopreserved in the vapor phase of liquid nitrogen. Analytical flow cytometry was used to check the purity and quantity of every magnetically sorted T cell population. Genomic DNA was isolated from each sorted fraction and quantified by UV absorbance on a Nanodrop 2000c.

This record belongs to a study of shared clonotypes between healthy human individuals (dated by TCRdb to 2018 to 2020). About the full investigation: The cohort comprised a couple of women and a few men aged 18 to 49 years. To estimate repertoire size and how much clonotype sharing occurs between individuals, the study deeply sequenced the blood TCR repertoires of five healthy adults. Leukapheresis yielded between about 0.85 and 10 billion PBMCs per donor. For each donor, CD4 naive and CD4 memory were each run on three plates, CD8 naive on two plates, and CD8 memory on one plate. To increase sequencing depth and limit assay-specific biases, TCR repertoire library preparation and sequencing were carried out by different laboratories using diverse techniques.

Overall results and qualifications from the work: When a handful of donors were compared, the shared fraction of clonotypes was around 5% for naive CD4, about 4% for naive CD8, roughly 2.3% for memory CD4, and around 0.37% for memory CD8. Incomplete sequencing was indicated by rarefaction of sorted-subset datasets, despite the large sequencing depth. Only blood was sampled, and tissue TCR repertoires likely differ from those in blood. Naive subsets generally had larger estimated clonotype richness than memory subsets. The genetic and exposure-history diversity represented was limited by the small number of donors. Higher generation probabilities were observed for clonotypes shared by all four sorted-subset donors than for non-shared clonotypes. Based on pairwise subsampling, the degree of clonotype sharing among donors was expected to be affected by sequencing depth.

Using the deep immunoSEQ assay, TCR CDR3 regions were amplified from genomic DNA by multiplex PCR. For each cell subset, the extracted genomic DNA was distributed evenly across all wells of several immunoSEQ 96-well plates, and each plate served as one replicate. For sorted subsets, 200 to 250 ng of genomic DNA, equivalent to 25,000 to 30,000 T cell genomes, went into each replicate PCR. Purified libraries were measured with a Qubit 3.0 fluorometer, size-checked on a Bioanalyzer 2100, and measured again with the KAPA Library Quantification kit. Each immunoSEQ 96-well plate was sequenced on its own single-read 150-cycle Illumina NextSeq 550 flow cell. Processing in the source paper ran as follows. Because the immunoSEQ output included only junctional sequences and no quality scores, the filtering could not be the same as the filtering used for full-length reads. To assign V/J genes and CDR3, sequences were annotated against IMGT germline references using PyIR, a Python wrapper for IgBLAST v1.9. Reads with weak V/J assignments (E-value above 1e-6), missing CDR3, stop codons, out-of-frame junctions, or ambiguous translated residues were removed. A V3J clonotype was defined by an identical inferred V gene, J gene, and CDR3 amino acid sequence. The percentage overlap between two repertoires was calculated by dividing the number of shared unique clonotypes by the size of the smaller repertoire. Richness of each repertoire was evaluated using RTK rarefaction, the Chao1 estimator, and Recon v2.1 estimates of unobserved clonotypes. Generation probabilities for all TCRbeta clonotypes obtained by the gDNA method from a handful of donors were computed using OLGA. TCRdb carries this immuneACCESS record with in-frame sequences only. Its versions omit some clonotypes, under half of them owing to an unresolved V gene in the studies checked, with the rest unexplained. The DNA gave D and trimming, while V, J and clone size come from that table. Counted in this sample were a few million clones; approximately 94% of them appeared once. The ten largest clones take up roughly 0.13% of the sample.

In the germline V gene, CDR1 corresponds to MDHEN and CDR2 to SYDVKM. The junction carries 14 bases between V and J, which are trimmed by 3 bases and 8 bases respectively. The CDR3 sequence holds 14 residues, the cysteine and phenylalanine included. Solely the CDR3 DNA is kept, with 42 bases framed from the first base. The receptor was isolated from a man aged 18 to 30 in good health. The sequenced sample was naive CD4+ T cells sorted from blood. Explained via the paper, the cell subset or site label denotes: CD45RA+ positively selected. This chain joins TRBV28 to TRBJ1-5; TRBD1 is perhaps the D gene, given 6 matching bases. The nucleotide sequence reads as follows: TGTGCCAGCAGTTTGAAGTCAGGGGTCGAGCCCCAGCATTTT. This gives the protein CASSLKSGVEPQHF.